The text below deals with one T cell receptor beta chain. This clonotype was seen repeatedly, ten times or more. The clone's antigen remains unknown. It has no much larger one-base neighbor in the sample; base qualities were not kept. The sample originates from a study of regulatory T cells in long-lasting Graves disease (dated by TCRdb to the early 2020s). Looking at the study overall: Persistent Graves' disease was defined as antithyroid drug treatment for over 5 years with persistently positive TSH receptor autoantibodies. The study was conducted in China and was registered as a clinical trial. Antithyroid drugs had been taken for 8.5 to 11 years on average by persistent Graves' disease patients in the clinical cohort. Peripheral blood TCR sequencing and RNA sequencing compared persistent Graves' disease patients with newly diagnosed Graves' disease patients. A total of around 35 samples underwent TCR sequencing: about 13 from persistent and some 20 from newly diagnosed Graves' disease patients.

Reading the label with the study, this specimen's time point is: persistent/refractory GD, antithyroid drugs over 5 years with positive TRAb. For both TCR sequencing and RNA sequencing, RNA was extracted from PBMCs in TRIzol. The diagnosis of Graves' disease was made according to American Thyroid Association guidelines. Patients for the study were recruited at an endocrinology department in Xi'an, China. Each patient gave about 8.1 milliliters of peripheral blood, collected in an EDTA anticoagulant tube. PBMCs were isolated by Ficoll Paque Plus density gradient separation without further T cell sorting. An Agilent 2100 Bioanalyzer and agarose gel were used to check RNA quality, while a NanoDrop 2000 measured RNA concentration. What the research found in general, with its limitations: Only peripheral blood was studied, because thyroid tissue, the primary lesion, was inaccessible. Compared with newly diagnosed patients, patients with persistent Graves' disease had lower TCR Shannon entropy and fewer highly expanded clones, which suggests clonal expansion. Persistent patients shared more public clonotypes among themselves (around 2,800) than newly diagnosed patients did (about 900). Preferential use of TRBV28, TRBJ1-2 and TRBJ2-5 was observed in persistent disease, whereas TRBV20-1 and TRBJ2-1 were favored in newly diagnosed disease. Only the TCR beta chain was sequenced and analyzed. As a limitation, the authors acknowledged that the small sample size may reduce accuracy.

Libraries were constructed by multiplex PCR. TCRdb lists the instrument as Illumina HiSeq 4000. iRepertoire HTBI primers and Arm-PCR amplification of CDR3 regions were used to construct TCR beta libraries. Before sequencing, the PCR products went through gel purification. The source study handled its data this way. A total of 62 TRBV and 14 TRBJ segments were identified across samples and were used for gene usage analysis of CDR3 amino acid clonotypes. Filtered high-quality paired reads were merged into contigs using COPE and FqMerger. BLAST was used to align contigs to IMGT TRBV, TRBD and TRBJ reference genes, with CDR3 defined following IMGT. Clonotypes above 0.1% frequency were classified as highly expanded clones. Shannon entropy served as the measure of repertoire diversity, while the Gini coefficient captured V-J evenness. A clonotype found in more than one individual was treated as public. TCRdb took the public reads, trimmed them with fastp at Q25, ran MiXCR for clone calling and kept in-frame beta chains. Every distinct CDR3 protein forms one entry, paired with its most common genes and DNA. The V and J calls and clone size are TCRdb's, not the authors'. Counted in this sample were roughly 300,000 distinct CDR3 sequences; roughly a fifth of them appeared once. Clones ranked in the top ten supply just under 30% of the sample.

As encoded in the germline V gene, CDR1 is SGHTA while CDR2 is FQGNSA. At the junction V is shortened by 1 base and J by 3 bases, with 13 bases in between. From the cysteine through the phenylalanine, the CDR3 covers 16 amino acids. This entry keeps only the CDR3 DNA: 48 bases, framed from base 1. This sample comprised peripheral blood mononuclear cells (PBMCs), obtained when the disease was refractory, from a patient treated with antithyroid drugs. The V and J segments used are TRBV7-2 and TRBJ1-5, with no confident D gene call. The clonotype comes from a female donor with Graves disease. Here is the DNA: TGTGCCAGCAGCTTAGTAGGGCCTAGGCCCAATCAGCCCCAGCATTTT. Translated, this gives CASSLVGPRPNQPQHF. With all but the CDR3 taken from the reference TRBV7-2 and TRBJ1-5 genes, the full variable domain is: GAGVSQSPSNKVTEKGKDVELRCDPISGHTALYWYRQSLGQGLEFLIYFQGNSAPDKSGLPSDRFSAERTGGSVSTLTIQRTQQEDSAVYLCASSLVGPRPNQPQHFGDGTRLSIL.